This T cell receptor beta chain was profiled in a study of monozygotic twins with inflammatory bowel disease. Concerning this clonotype: Its antigen remains unidentified.

The authors used 3500 ng of total RNA per TCR library. One entry per CDR3 protein, without DNA, is what TCRdb gives after re-calling the 5' RACE reads. The sample is made up of some 170,000 distinct CDR3 sequences, and the top ten hold approximately 7.4% of it. Findings of the study overall: The data did not back a single strong IBD-associated clonotype or signal. Differences in immunosuppressive treatment may have been a source of added variability in patient repertoires.

The CDR3 runs to 15 residues. Germline V gene sequence: CDR1 SGHTA, CDR2 FQGTGA. This clonotype originated in a human donor with ulcerative colitis or Crohn's disease, or a healthy co-twin of an affected twin (not recorded which). Sequencing input: blood. The rearrangement links TRBV7-3 to TRBJ2-2. CDR3 loop: CASSPREKDTGELFF. Full variable domain (missing parts from reference TRBV7-3 and TRBJ2-2): GAGVSQTPSNKVTEKGKYVELRCDPISGHTALYWYRQSLGQGPEFLIYFQGTGAADDSGLPNDRFFAVRPEGSVSTLKIQRTERGDSAVYLCASSPREKDTGELFFGEGSRLTVL.